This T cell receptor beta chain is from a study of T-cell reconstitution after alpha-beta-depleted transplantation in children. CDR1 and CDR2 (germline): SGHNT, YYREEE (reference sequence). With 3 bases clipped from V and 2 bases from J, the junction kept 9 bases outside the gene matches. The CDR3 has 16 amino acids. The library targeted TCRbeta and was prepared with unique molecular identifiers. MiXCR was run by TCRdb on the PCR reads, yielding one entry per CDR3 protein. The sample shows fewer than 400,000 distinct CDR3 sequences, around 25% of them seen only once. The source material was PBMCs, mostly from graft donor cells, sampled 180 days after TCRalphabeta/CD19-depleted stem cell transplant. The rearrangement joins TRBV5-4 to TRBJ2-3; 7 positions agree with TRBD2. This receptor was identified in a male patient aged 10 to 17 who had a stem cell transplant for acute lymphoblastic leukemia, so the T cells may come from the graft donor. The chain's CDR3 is CASSWDPTSLTDTQYF. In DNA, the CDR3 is TGTGCCAGCAGCTGGGACCCGACTAGCCTCACAGATACGCAGTATTTT.